This T cell receptor (beta chain) was retrieved from a study of T cell responses to AZD1222 COVID-19 vaccine. Data came from immunoSEQ multiplex PCR; TCRdb stores just in-frame clones and leaves some out. The repertoire has about 140,000 clones, about 90% of them found once; the top ten carry about a tenth. General study findings and limits: Females made up more of the donors, who were largely white British, and clonal diversity may have come out too low. Nearly half of spike-specific TCRs reportedly target unmutated variant regions. Only a handful of individuals given AZD1222 were seropositive at baseline.

The CDR3 covers 12 residues. V gave up 0 bases and J gave up 10 bases, with 9 bases separating them. CDR1 and CDR2 (germline): GTSNPN, SVGIG (reference sequence). Researchers grouped second doses given at about 4 or about 12 weeks into one pool. Regarding this clone: The target antigen is unknown.

The clonotype was recovered from an adult who received the AZD1222 COVID-19 vaccine. J is TRBJ1-4 and V is TRBV30, with D tentatively TRBD1 (5 bases). Source: peripheral blood, taken 28 days after the second AZD1222 dose. The CDR3 coding sequence is TGTGCCTGGAGTGTAATGGGGCCAAAACTGTTTTTT. Protein: CAWSVMGPKLFF.